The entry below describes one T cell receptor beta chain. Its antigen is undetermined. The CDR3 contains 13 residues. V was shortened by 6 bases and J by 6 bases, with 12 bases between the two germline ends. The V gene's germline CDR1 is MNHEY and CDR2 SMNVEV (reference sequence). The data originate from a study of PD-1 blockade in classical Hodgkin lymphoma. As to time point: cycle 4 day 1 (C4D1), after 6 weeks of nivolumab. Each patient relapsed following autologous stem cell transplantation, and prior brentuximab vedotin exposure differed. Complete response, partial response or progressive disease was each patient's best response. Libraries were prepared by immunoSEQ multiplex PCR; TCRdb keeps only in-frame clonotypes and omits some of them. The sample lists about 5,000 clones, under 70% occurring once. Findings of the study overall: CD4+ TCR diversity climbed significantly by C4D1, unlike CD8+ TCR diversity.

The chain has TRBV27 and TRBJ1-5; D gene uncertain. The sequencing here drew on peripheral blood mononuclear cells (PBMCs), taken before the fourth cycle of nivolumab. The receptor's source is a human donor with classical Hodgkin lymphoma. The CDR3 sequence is CASSPSWAQPQHF. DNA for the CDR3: TGTGCCAGCAGCCCATCCTGGGCTCAGCCCCAGCATTTT.